The 14 T cell receptor beta chains below were found in one sample sequenced in a study of blood T cell repertoires in COVID-19. Measured with immunoSEQ multiplex PCR; TCRdb has only the in-frame clones, and not every one. The sample yields about 76,000 clones, more than 75% seen once. The sequenced material came from peripheral blood. These receptors were obtained from a man aged 50-60 years with acute or convalescent COVID-19.

The count of this clone is one. The chain employs TRBV18 and TRBJ1-1; D is undetermined. V lost 3 bases and J 3 bases, leaving 8 bases between the germline ends. Germline V CDR1 and CDR2: KGHSH, LQKENI. This CDR3 is built from 13 residues. The DNA of the CDR3 is TGTGCCAGCTCACCGATGAGGGACACTGAAGCTTTCTTT. Translated, it gives CASSPMRDTEAFF.

The rearrangement joins TRBV18 to TRBJ2-1; TRBD1 matches at 11 bases. Germline values: CDR1 KGHSH, CDR2 LQKENI. CDR3 size: 15 residues. The ends lost 6 bases at V and 7 bases at J; junction bases unmatched: 8. In nucleotides, the CDR3 is TGTGCCAGCTCCGCGGGGACAGGGGGTTGGAATGAGCAGTTCTTC. Translating gives CASSAGTGGWNEQFF.

V usage is TRBV19 and J usage is TRBJ1-3; weak D call: TRBD1 (5 bases). In germline, CDR1 is LNHDA, CDR2 SQIVND (reference sequence). Trimming pared 3 bases from V and 1 base from J, leaving 10 bases between. The CDR3 covers 15 residues. This CDR3 is CASSMDIPSGNTIYF. The CDR3 bases are TGTGCCAGTAGTATGGACATCCCATCTGGAAACACCATATATTTT.

This clone was counted a few times. This chain links TRBV18 with TRBJ2-3; D possibly corresponds to TRBD2 (5 bases). Trimming shortened V by 0 bases and J by 4 bases, and 11 bases separated the two germline ends. The CDR3 has 15 residues. The germline gives CDR1 KGHSH, CDR2 LQKENI. CDR3 protein: CASSPPSLGADTQYF. The DNA for the CDR3 is TGTGCCAGCTCACCACCTAGTCTCGGGGCAGATACGCAGTATTTT. Together with reference TRBV18 and TRBJ2-3, the CDR3 gives the full variable domain: NAGVMQNPRHLVRRRGQEARLRCSPMKGHSHVYWYRQLPEEGLKFMVYLQKENIIDESGMPKERFSAEFPKEGPSILRIQQVVRGDSAAYFCASSPPSLGADTQYFGPGTRLTVL.

This clone was recorded once. The genes are TRBV5-6 and TRBJ1-1, with a weak D call TRBD1 (5 bases). V was shortened by 4 bases and J by 3 bases, with 19 bases between the two germline ends. This CDR3 is 16 amino acids long. Germline loops: CDR1 SGHDT, CDR2 YYEEEE. The CDR3, as DNA: TGTGCCAGCAGCATGTGGGTTCGGGGGTCTTACACTGAAGCTTTCTTT. It yields the protein CASSMWVRGSYTEAFF.

In its sample, this clone was seen a few times. The CDR3 nucleotides read TGTGCCACCAGCAGAGAGCCGGGGACGAACACCGGGGAGCTGTTTTTT. The encoded protein is CATSREPGTNTGELFF. The chain carries TRBV15 and TRBJ2-2, with D possibly being TRBD2 (5 bases). This CDR3 spans 16 amino acids. Looked up from germline, CDR1 is LNHNV and CDR2 is YYDKDF (reference sequence). Trimming removed 0 bases from V and 0 bases from J, with 8 bases in between.

The sample holds one count of this clone. The chain couples TRBV7-3 to TRBJ2-5, with 9 bases that match TRBD1. With 4 bases clipped from V and 5 bases from J, the junction kept 2 bases outside the gene matches. CDR1 is SGHTA and CDR2 is FQGTGA in the germline V gene. This CDR3 contains 13 residues. CDR3 in amino acids: CASSSGQGETQYF. CDR3 DNA: TGTGCCAGCAGCTCCGGACAGGGGGAGACCCAGTACTTC.

V usage is TRBV4-2 and J usage is TRBJ1-4, with D hard to call. The germline V gene encodes CDR1 LGHNA and CDR2 YNFKEQ. The length of the CDR3 is 13 residues. Trimming shortened V by 4 bases and J by 8 bases, and 11 bases separated the two germline ends. The CDR3 reads CASSLPSQEKLFF. The CDR3 nucleotides read TGTGCCAGCAGCCTCCCTTCGCAGGAAAAACTGTTTTTT.

V usage is TRBV18 and J usage is TRBJ2-5, with D maybe TRBD1 (5 bases). The V gene lost 3 bases and the J gene lost 1 base, with 18 bases spanning the gap. The germline CDR1 and CDR2 sequences are KGHSH and LQKENI. This CDR3 contains 17 residues. CDR3 nucleotides: TGTGCCAGCTCACCCCAACCACCCGGACAACTCCAAGAGACCCAGTACTTC. It translates to CASSPQPPGQLQETQYF.

The chain is built from TRBV18 and TRBJ2-3; 10 positions agree with TRBD1. The V gene's germline CDR1 is KGHSH and CDR2 LQKENI. This CDR3 region has 17 residues. V shed 2 bases and J 0 bases; nucleotides not matched to a gene: 5. CDR3 region: CASSPFGTGASTDTQYF. Here the CDR3 DNA reads TGTGCCAGCTCACCATTCGGGACAGGGGCGAGCACAGATACGCAGTATTTT.

The chain combines TRBV7-9 with TRBJ2-1, with 8 bases aligning to TRBD2. CDR3 length: 16 amino acids. Looked up from germline, CDR1 is SEHNR and CDR2 is FQNEAQ (reference sequence). V shed 5 bases, J shed 2 bases, and the junction held 8 bases outside the gene matches. The CDR3 DNA sequence: TGTGCCAGCAGCCCTTCCCGTAGCGGGGCCTACAATGAGCAGTTCTTC. Protein product: CASSPSRSGAYNEQFF.

The chain links TRBV21-1 to TRBJ1-4; TRBD1 reflects the table's D call only, with no check against the DNA. TRBV21-1 is a listed pseudogene. The CDR3 is 17 residues long. The CDR3 sequence: CASSKLKQGFPGEKLFF. CDR3 DNA: TGTGCCAGCAGCAAATTAAAACAGGGGTTCCCCGGTGAAAAACTGTTTTTT.

This chain joins TRBV6-2 or TRBV6-3 and TRBJ1-2; D uncertain. The CDR3 covers 13 residues. The V and J ends lost 0 bases and 8 bases respectively, with 10 bases between them. The germline V gene has CDR1 MNHEY and CDR2 SVGEGT. The CDR3 spells CASSYSTWEGYTF. In nucleotides, the CDR3 is TGTGCCAGCAGTTACTCTACGTGGGAGGGCTACACCTTC.

In this sample, this clone turned up a few times. The V call is TRBV5-6, the J call TRBJ2-4; TRBD1 matches 7 bases. This CDR3 has 12 residues. CDR1 and CDR2 (germline): SGHDT, YYEEEE. V lost 3 bases, J lost 11 bases, and 5 bases stayed unmatched. CDR3 residues: CASSSNGQVQYF. The CDR3 DNA sequence: TGTGCCAGCAGCTCTAACGGACAGGTTCAGTACTTC.